Shown below are 17 T cell receptor beta chains from a single sample sequenced in a study of T cell responses to AZD1222 COVID-19 vaccine. Libraries were prepared by immunoSEQ multiplex PCR; TCRdb keeps only in-frame clonotypes and omits some of them. The sample holds about 160,000 clones, around 89% seen once. The sequencing used peripheral blood, collected 28 days after the second AZD1222 dose. These TCRs come from an adult who received the AZD1222 COVID-19 vaccine.

V and J are TRBV6-5 and TRBJ2-2; possibly TRBD1 for D (5 bases). Trimming removed 6 bases from V and 7 bases from J, with 9 bases in between. Per the germline V gene, CDR1 is MNHEY and CDR2 is SVGAGI. The CDR3 length is 12 residues. In DNA, the CDR3 is TGTGCCAGCAGACCCCAGGGCGGGGAGCTGTTTTTT. Residues: CASRPQGGELFF.

V is TRBV4-3 and J is TRBJ2-2; no reliable D call. V lost 4 bases, J lost 0 bases, and 3 bases lay in between. This CDR3 is 13 amino acids long. In germline, CDR1 is LGHNA, CDR2 YSLEER. Here the CDR3 DNA reads TGCGCCAGCAGCCGCGCGAACACCGGGGAGCTGTTTTTT. It is translated as CASSRANTGELFF.

This clone was counted a few times. The genes are TRBV29-1 and TRBJ1-1; D is uncertain. Trimming left V 4 bases short and J 7 bases short, with 10 bases between. Per the germline V gene, CDR1 is SQVTM and CDR2 is ANQGSEA. The CDR3 runs to 11 residues. CDR3: CSVVVQDEAFF. The CDR3 nucleotides are TGCAGCGTTGTGGTCCAGGATGAAGCTTTCTTT.

J is TRBJ1-1 and V is TRBV12-5; the D is unclear. V lost 0 bases to trimming and J lost 5 bases, with 4 bases between them. The V gene's germline CDR1 is LGHNT and CDR2 FRNRAP. The CDR3 is 12 amino acids. CDR3 in amino acids: CASGLVETEAFF. The CDR3 nucleotides are TGTGCTAGTGGTTTGGTGGAGACTGAAGCTTTCTTT. The full variable domain, with the rest looked up from reference TRBV12-5 and TRBJ1-1, is DARVTQTPRHKVTEMGQEVTMRCQPILGHNTVFWYRQTMMQGLELLAYFRNRAPLDDSGMPKDRFSAEMPDATLATLKIQPSEPRDSAVYFCASGLVETEAFFGQGTRLTVV.

The V and J genes are TRBV2 and TRBJ1-2; a possible D gene is TRBD1 (5 bases). Germline V gene sequence: CDR1 SNHLY, CDR2 FYNNEI. The germline V and J ends were trimmed by 6 bases and 5 bases, with 19 bases remaining between them. CDR3 length equals 15 residues. The CDR3 nucleotides are TGTGCCAGCAGGGCAGACAGCTTATCACCTTATGGCTACACCTTC. It is translated as CASRADSLSPYGYTF.

The chain uses TRBV6-5 and TRBJ2-5, with 9 nucleotides matching TRBD2. Germline CDR1 and CDR2: MNHEY and SVGAGI. This CDR3 is 16 amino acids long. V trimming: 3 bases; J trimming: 3 bases; junction bases outside the gene matches: 8. For the CDR3, the DNA is TGTGCCAGCAGTTATGAGAGCGGGGGGTTAAAAGAGACCCAGTACTTC. Its protein product is CASSYESGGLKETQYF.

The chain uses TRBV3-1 (or the pseudogene TRBV3-2) and TRBJ1-1; TRBD1 might be the D (5 bases). This CDR3 is built from 15 residues. Per the germline V gene, CDR1 is LGHDT and CDR2 is YNNKEL (reference sequence). V dropped 5 bases and J dropped 4 bases, with 17 bases sitting between them. The DNA of the CDR3 is TGTGCCAGCAGCTTAGATGGGGGTTCGGTCACTGAAGCTTTCTTT. Amino acids: CASSLDGGSVTEAFF.

This chain connects TRBV2 to TRBJ1-4; D is uncertain. The CDR3 length is 14 residues. V lost 6 bases to trimming and J lost 8 bases, with 16 bases between them. CDR1 and CDR2 (germline): SNHLY, FYNNEI. The CDR3 nucleotides read TGTGCCAGCAGCAAAAATGGGGTGAGAGAAAAACTGTTTTTT. Translation gives CASSKNGVREKLFF.

The chain has TRBV7-2 and TRBJ2-3; no reliable D call. The germline V gene encodes CDR1 SGHTA and CDR2 FQGNSA. The CDR3 totals 11 residues. V was clipped by 8 bases and J by 2 bases, with 5 bases between them. CDR3 residues: CASDITDTQYF. The CDR3 DNA sequence: TGTGCCAGCGACATCACAGATACGCAGTATTTT.

J is TRBJ1-4 and V is TRBV2, with D unresolved. The CDR3 runs to 14 residues. Germline V gene data show CDR1 as SNHLY and CDR2 as FYNNEI. Trimming stripped 5 bases from V and 4 bases from J, with 11 bases between. This CDR3 reads CASSLSDYNEKLFF. CDR3 DNA: TGTGCCAGCAGTTTAAGCGACTATAATGAAAAACTGTTTTTT.

The chain recombines TRBV19 with TRBJ2-3; 7 bases line up with TRBD1. This CDR3 spans 15 amino acids. Trimming removed 4 bases from V and 4 bases from J; junction bases left unmatched: 8. Germline V gene sequence: CDR1 LNHDA, CDR2 SQIVND (reference sequence). CDR3 region: CASSTGTVISDTQYF. The CDR3 nucleotides are TGTGCCAGTAGTACGGGGACAGTAATTTCAGATACGCAGTATTTT.

V gene TRBV5-1 combines with J gene TRBJ1-1; 10 nucleotides align to TRBD1. V dropped 2 bases and J dropped 2; count of bases not matched to a gene: 9. The CDR3 loop spans 17 amino acids. Germline loops: CDR1 SGHRS, CDR2 YFSETQ. CDR3 region: CASSLAGQGLRNTEAFF. The CDR3 region has the DNA TGCGCCAGCAGCTTAGCGGGACAGGGGTTGCGAAACACTGAAGCTTTCTTT.

This chain connects TRBV2 to TRBJ1-1, with unresolved D. There are 13 residues in the CDR3. CDR1 and CDR2 from the germline V gene are SNHLY and FYNNEI. V lost 6 bases to trimming and J lost 3 bases, with 11 bases between them. CDR3 nucleotide sequence: TGTGCCAGCAGCCCCGAATGGGACACTGAAGCTTTCTTT. Translating gives CASSPEWDTEAFF.

CDR3 coding DNA: TGTGCCAGCAGCTTAACTGGGGTTGTATCCGGCTACACCTTC. Translating it yields CASSLTGVVSGYTF. The chain couples TRBV7-2 to TRBJ1-2; D not certain. This CDR3 is 14 amino acids long. Trimming pared 2 bases from V and 8 bases from J, leaving 15 bases between. Germline V lookup: CDR1 SGHTA, CDR2 FQGNSA.

The chain has TRBV5-6 and TRBJ2-3; the match to TRBD1 covers 7 bases. This CDR3 is 17 amino acids long. Per germline, CDR1 SGHDT and CDR2 YYEEEE. V gave up 3 bases and J gave up 5 bases; unmatched junction bases: 15. CDR3 sequence (DNA): TGTGCCAGCAGCTCACGATACGACAGGGAAGGTATAGATACGCAGTATTTT. Amino acid sequence: CASSSRYDREGIDTQYF.

The CDR3 protein is CASSLGYTF. The CDR3 region has the DNA TGTGCCAGCAGCTTAGGCTACACCTTC. The genes are TRBV7-2 and TRBJ1-2; D is unresolved. V shed 1 base and J shed 9 bases, with 0 bases lying between them. This CDR3 contains 9 residues. From germline, CDR1 is SGHTA and CDR2 FQGNSA.

V usage is TRBV2 and J usage is TRBJ2-1; weak D call: TRBD2 (6 bases). CDR3 size: 14 residues. Deletions cut 8 bases from V and 5 bases from J, with 16 bases between. Germline V gene sequence: CDR1 SNHLY, CDR2 FYNNEI. The CDR3 here is CASPGGREDNEQFF. CDR3 sequence (DNA): TGTGCCAGCCCCGGCGGCAGGGAGGACAATGAGCAGTTCTTC.